The 14 T cell receptor beta chains in this list originate from one sample, sequenced in a study of OX40 agonist ivuxolimab in advanced cancers. The method was immunoSEQ multiplex PCR; TCRdb's version includes in-frame clones alone and lacks a portion of them. The sample contains about 33,000 clones, 70% to 85% of which appear only once. The specimen was CD4+ or CD8+ T cells sorted from blood, collected in a trial of the OX40 agonist ivuxolimab. Receptors were obtained from an adult with an advanced solid tumor such as melanoma, head and neck, liver or kidney cancer.

J is TRBJ2-7 and V is TRBV2; TRBD1 matches at 9 bases. Per germline, CDR1 SNHLY and CDR2 FYNNEI. The CDR3 has 11 residues. With V trimmed by 6 bases and J by 13 bases, 7 bases remained unmatched. CDR3 DNA sequence: TGTGCCAGCAGAGGGACAGGGAAGCCCTACTTC. Translation gives CASRGTGKPYF. Full variable domain (rest looked up from reference TRBV2 and TRBJ2-7): EPEVTQTPSHQVTQMGQEVILRCVPISNHLYFYWYRQILGQKVEFLVSFYNNEISEKSEIFDDQFSVERPDGSNFTLKIRSTKLEDSAMYFCASRGTGKPYFGPGTRLTVT.

The J gene is TRBJ2-1, the V gene TRBV29-1; possible D gene TRBD2, 5 bases. CDR1 is SQVTM, CDR2 ANQGSEA, per germline. The CDR3 has 14 residues. Trimming stripped 1 base from V and 0 bases from J, with 7 bases between. The CDR3 region is CSVEAGYSYNEQFF. CDR3 coding DNA: TGCAGCGTTGAAGCGGGGTACTCCTACAATGAGCAGTTCTTC.

The V gene is TRBV7-9, the J gene TRBJ2-7, with 13 nucleotides matching TRBD2. J was trimmed by 5 bases and V by 7 bases; bases with no gene match: 8. Germline values: CDR1 SEHNR, CDR2 FQNEAQ (reference sequence). The CDR3 has 15 residues. The DNA for the CDR3 is TGTGCCAGCACCGGGACTAGCGGGGAGGTTAACGAGCAGTACTTC. As protein: CASTGTSGEVNEQYF.

The V and J genes are TRBV7-9 and TRBJ2-6; tentatively, D is TRBD1 (5 bases). With 5 bases removed from V and 5 bases from J, the gap between germline ends came to 22 bases. Germline CDR1 reads SEHNR; CDR2 reads FQNEAQ (reference sequence). The CDR3 consists of 18 residues. The DNA for the CDR3 is TGTGCCAGCAGCAACCCCACATACCATGACAGTCGGGCCAACGTCCTGACTTTC. Its translation: CASSNPTYHDSRANVLTF.

The chain links TRBV28 to TRBJ1-1, with a weak D call TRBD1 (5 bases). V was clipped by 3 bases and J by 10 bases, with 18 bases between them. Germline CDR1 is MDHEN and CDR2 is SYDVKM. The CDR3 is made up of 14 amino acids. For the CDR3, the DNA is TGTGCCAGCAGTTTTACAGGACCCGAACTCGTAGCTTTCTTT. This codes for CASSFTGPELVAFF. The whole variable domain, remainder taken from reference TRBV28 and TRBJ1-1, is DVKVTQSSRYLVKRTGEKVFLECVQDMDHENMFWYRQDPGLGLRLIYFSYDVKMKEKGDIPEGYSVSREKKERFSLILESASTNQTSMYLCASSFTGPELVAFFGQGTRLTVV.

The V gene is TRBV5-1, the J gene TRBJ2-5; 8 bases line up with TRBD2. Looked up from germline, CDR1 is SGHRS and CDR2 is YFSETQ. J lost 1 base, V lost 4 bases, and 9 bases had no gene match. This CDR3 is built from 16 residues. The CDR3 nucleotides are TGCGCCAGCAGCCCCCGGGGGGGCCAGATCCAAGAGACCCAGTACTTC. Amino acid sequence: CASSPRGGQIQETQYF. The full variable domain, in which reference TRBV5-1 and TRBJ2-5 provide the parts outside the CDR3, is KAGVTQTPRYLIKTRGQQVTLSCSPISGHRSVSWYQQTPGQGLQFLFEYFSETQRNKGNFPGRFSGRQFSNSRSEMNVSTLELGDSALYLCASSPRGGQIQETQYFGPGTRLLVL.

This clone has more than one count but fewer than ten. The chain links TRBV9 to TRBJ2-3, with TRBD2 matching 8 bases. Germline-derived CDR1 and CDR2 are SGDLS and YYNGEE. CDR3 length: 16 amino acids. The V segment lost 3 bases and the J segment 1 base; nucleotides outside the gene matches: 7. CDR3 DNA sequence: TGTGCCAGCAGCGCCCCGGGAGGGAGGGGCACAGATACGCAGTATTTT. It translates to CASSAPGGRGTDTQYF.

V is TRBV5-1 and J is TRBJ2-7; 10 bases match TRBD1. This CDR3 is 14 amino acids long. Looked up from germline, CDR1 is SGHRS and CDR2 is YFSETQ. V dropped 4 bases and J dropped 2; count of bases not matched to a gene: 3. CDR3 in DNA: TGCGCCAGCAGCCCGGGGACAGGGGCCTACGAGCAGTACTTC. This translates into CASSPGTGAYEQYF.

DNA for the CDR3: TGTGCCAGCAGCTTAGATCGCGGGGAATTCGGCAATCAGCCCCAGCATTTT. Translated, it gives CASSLDRGEFGNQPQHF. The V call is TRBV11-3, the J call TRBJ1-5; no clear D. Looked up from germline, CDR1 is SGHNT and CDR2 is YENEEA. There are 17 residues in the CDR3. Deletions cut 0 bases from V and 2 bases from J, with 14 bases between.

The chain is built from TRBV7-9 and TRBJ2-5, with D hard to call. Germline CDR1 and CDR2: SEHNR and FQNEAQ (reference sequence). V lost 2 bases and J lost 2, with 9 bases in between. This CDR3 is 14 amino acids long. CDR3 loop: CASSLIGQQETQYF. The CDR3 bases are TGTGCCAGCAGCTTAATTGGGCAGCAAGAGACCCAGTACTTC.

The chain uses TRBV6-5 and TRBJ2-1; the match to TRBD2 covers 11 bases. The CDR3 is made up of 14 amino acids. The germline gives CDR1 MNHEY, CDR2 SVGAGI. The junction had 7 bases not matched to a gene; V was cut back by 8 bases and J by 7 bases. CDR3 protein: CASGGLAAWNEQFF. As DNA, the CDR3 is TGTGCCAGCGGGGGACTAGCGGCCTGGAATGAGCAGTTCTTC.

This CDR3 reads CASATGGSIHTEAFF. CDR3 coding DNA: TGTGCCAGCGCGACAGGGGGGTCAATCCACACTGAAGCTTTCTTT. This chain links TRBV21-1 with TRBJ1-1; the D call in the table, TRBD1, was not verified against the DNA. TRBV21-1 is flagged as a pseudogene. The CDR3 length is 15 residues.

The genes are TRBV27 and TRBJ1-3; possible D gene TRBD1, 6 bases. The CDR3 is 18 residues long. The germline CDR1 and CDR2 sequences are MNHEY and SMNVEV (reference sequence). The ends were cut back, 5 bases at V and 2 bases at J, with 22 bases in the middle. The CDR3 DNA reads as TGTGCCAGCAGTCCCCTCCCCGGGGGGCAGGGAGCTGGAAACACCATATATTTT. This gives the protein CASSPLPGGQGAGNTIYF.

In this sample, this clone turned up once. CDR3 sequence: CASSWTSGGAETQYF. CDR3 DNA: TGTGCCAGCAGTTGGACTAGCGGGGGAGCAGAGACCCAGTACTTC. The genes are TRBV7-3 and TRBJ2-5; 13 bases agree with TRBD2. Germline V gene lookup returns CDR1 SGHTA and CDR2 FQGTGA. Losses at the gene ends were 6 bases for V and 4 bases for J; bases not matched to a gene: 5. The CDR3 length is 15 residues.